A single sample is the source of the 2 T cell receptor beta chains below, sequenced in a study of cytomegalovirus exposure and HLA in healthy donors (dated by TCRdb to the late 2010s). Libraries were constructed by the immunoSEQ multiplex PCR assay. A mixture of 60 forward primers for TCR Vbeta segments and 13 reverse primers for TCR Jbeta segments was used in the multiplex PCR. TCRdb mirrors the immuneACCESS table, restricted to in-frame sequences. Some clones are absent from its copies; in checked studies, under half trace to an unresolved V gene, and the reason for the others is unknown. The sample's own table lists approximately 50,000 clones. Around 17% of the sample is taken by the ten largest. The sequenced sample was PBMCs. The receptors come from a male donor in good health and CMV-seronegative.

V is TRBV11-1 and J is TRBJ1-6, with D perhaps matching TRBD1 (6 bases). Trimming took 4 bases from V and 0 from J, leaving 10 bases between them. The CDR3 length is 16 residues. Germline-derived CDR1 and CDR2 are SGHAT and FQDESV (reference sequence). Here the CDR3 DNA reads TGTGCCAGCAGCTCCGGACAGCACTCCTATAATTCACCCCTCCACTTT. Translated, it gives CASSSGQHSYNSPLHF.

The chain employs TRBV27 and TRBJ1-6; 9 bases are shared with TRBD1. V shed 8 bases, J shed 4 bases, and the junction held 9 bases outside the gene matches. CDR1 and CDR2 from the germline V gene are MNHEY and SMNVEV (reference sequence). The CDR3 is made up of 16 amino acids. The CDR3 coding sequence is TGTGCCAGCCAACCCTCCGGGACAGGGTATAATTCACCCCTCCACTTT. It is translated as CASQPSGTGYNSPLHF.